This passage covers 27 T cell receptor beta chains from one sample sequenced in a study of metastatic and nonmetastatic thyroid tumors. TCRdb re-called the PCR reads via MiXCR. The sample includes fewer than 35,000 clones, just under 30% of them seen just once. Patients had received no treatment of any kind before thyroid surgery. Sequencing was carried out using blood. These receptors originate from a female donor with papillary thyroid cancer or a benign thyroid nodule (not recorded which). Some clones in this sample may be carry-over from other donors' samples.

This clone was counted only a few times. V and J are TRBV12-3 or TRBV12-4 and TRBJ1-6, with 7 bases fitting TRBD1. The V and J ends lost 2 bases and 7 bases, in that order; junction bases with no gene match: 5. This CDR3 is built from 15 residues. CDR3 amino acids: CASSLRGPLNSPLHF. The CDR3 nucleotides read TGTGCCAGCAGTTTAAGGGGGCCTCTGAATTCACCCCTCCACTTT.

This clone occurred many times. The chain couples TRBV6-1 to TRBJ2-7; D possibly corresponds to TRBD2 (5 bases). The length of the CDR3 is 15 residues. V was trimmed by 5 bases and J by 4 bases, leaving 18 bases between them. Germline V lookup: CDR1 MNHNS, CDR2 SASEGT. CDR3 region: CASSNGAAGTYEQYF. In DNA, the CDR3 is TGTGCCAGCAGTAATGGAGCTGCGGGCACGTACGAGCAGTACTTC.

The chain has TRBV2 and TRBJ2-7, with 11 positions matching TRBD1. Trimming at V came to 7 bases and at J to 5 bases, leaving 13 bases not matched to a gene. The V gene's germline CDR1 is SNHLY and CDR2 FYNNEI. This CDR3 contains 16 residues. This CDR3 reads CASTNTRTGGKNEQYF. The CDR3 coding sequence is TGTGCCAGCACTAACACAAGGACAGGGGGCAAGAACGAGCAGTACTTC.

This chain connects TRBV14 to TRBJ1-2; tentatively, D is TRBD1 (6 bases). The CDR3 has 16 amino acids. Per the germline V gene, CDR1 is SGHDN and CDR2 is FVKESK. The V end was cut by 2 bases, the J end by 7 bases, with 20 bases between. CDR3 coding DNA: TGTGCCAGCAGCCAATTGACAGGCAATATTCCTCGTGGCTACACCTTC. Translating it yields CASSQLTGNIPRGYTF.

This clone was counted many times. J is TRBJ2-3 and V is TRBV28; TRBD2 agrees at 9 bases. CDR1 is MDHEN, CDR2 SYDVKM, per germline. The J segment lost 2 bases and the V segment lost 6 bases, leaving 18 bases of the junction unmatched. The CDR3 is 19 amino acids. The CDR3 loop is CASSPIAGAEPIHTDTQYF. The CDR3 nucleotides are TGTGCCAGCAGCCCCATAGCGGGAGCCGAGCCGATCCACACAGATACGCAGTATTTT.

This clone was seen a handful of times. The chain joins TRBV6-5 to TRBJ2-7; D gene unclear. The CDR3 runs 13 residues. Trimming removed 1 base at V and 3 bases at J, with 7 bases between. Germline V gene sequence: CDR1 MNHEY, CDR2 SVGAGI. The CDR3 loop reads CASSYFDGYEQYF. CDR3 DNA sequence: TGTGCCAGCAGTTACTTCGACGGCTACGAGCAGTACTTC.

This clone has just one count. The rearrangement joins TRBV20-1 to TRBJ2-3, with TRBD2 as a possible D gene (6 bases). V was shortened by 3 bases and J by 5 bases, with 18 bases between the two germline ends. From germline, CDR1 is DFQATT and CDR2 SNEGSKA (reference sequence). CDR3 size: 15 residues. The CDR3 here is CSASFAPRDLDTQYF. CDR3 nucleotides: TGCAGTGCTAGTTTTGCCCCCCGGGACTTAGATACGCAGTATTTT.

This clone was counted between two and nine times. V gene TRBV19 combines with J gene TRBJ2-7; TRBD2 matches at 10 bases. Trimming removed 4 bases from V and 3 bases from J; junction bases left unmatched: 3. This CDR3 comprises 14 residues. The V gene's germline CDR1 is LNHDA and CDR2 SQIVND (reference sequence). The CDR3 DNA reads TGTGCCAGTAGTACGACTAGCGGGTTCTACGAGCAGTACTTC. This encodes CASSTTSGFYEQYF. Based on the CDR3 plus reference TRBV19 and TRBJ2-7, the full variable domain is DGGITQSPKYLFRKEGQNVTLSCEQNLNHDAMYWYRQDPGQGLRLIYYSQIVNDFQKGDIAEGYSVSREKKESFPLTVTSAQKNPTAFYLCASSTTSGFYEQYFGPGTRLTVT.

This clone has a handful of counts. Germline and junction disagree at one end, which may indicate a read error. Other DNA variants within this sample encode the same CDR3. This sequence joins TRBV27 and TRBJ2-5; TRBD1 matches at 7 bases. The germline gives CDR1 MNHEY, CDR2 SMNVEV (reference sequence). The CDR3 runs to 13 residues. In DNA form, the CDR3 reads TGCGCCAGCAGACAGGGTGTCCAAGAGACCCAGTACTTC. It codes for CASRQGVQETQYF.

This chain uses TRBV30 with TRBJ2-7; D ambiguous. Trimming pared 1 base from V and 2 bases from J, leaving 3 bases between. CDR1 is GTSNPN, CDR2 SVGIG, per germline (reference sequence). The CDR3 has 11 residues. CDR3 nucleotide sequence: TGTGCCTGGAGTGCTGCCTACGAGCAGTACTTC. It encodes CAWSAAYEQYF.

This clone was observed a handful of times. The chain carries TRBV6-1 and TRBJ2-7; D unclear. Per germline, CDR1 MNHNS and CDR2 SASEGT. The V and J ends lost 5 bases and 4 bases respectively, with 15 bases between them. The length of the CDR3 is 14 residues. The CDR3 nucleotides are TGTGCCAGCAGTTCAACATTTTCAGAGTACGAGCAGTACTTC. It yields the protein CASSSTFSEYEQYF.

In this sample, this clone turned up a few times. The V gene is TRBV6-2 or TRBV6-3, the J gene TRBJ2-7, with TRBD2 matching over 8 bases. The V gene's germline CDR1 is MNHEY and CDR2 SVGEGT. The junction had 14 bases not matched to a gene; V was cut back by 4 bases and J by 6 bases. This CDR3 has 16 amino acids. CDR3 nucleotides: TGTGCCAGCAGTTTCACGATCGGACTAGCCCGGGTCGAGCAGTACTTC. This translates into CASSFTIGLARVEQYF.

The chain uses TRBV7-9 and TRBJ2-5; D unresolved. The germline gives CDR1 SEHNR, CDR2 FQNEAQ (reference sequence). V shed 1 base and J shed 0 bases, with 9 bases lying between them. The CDR3 totals 15 residues. This chain's CDR3 is CASSLDGTYQETQYF. Written as DNA, the CDR3 is TGTGCCAGCAGCTTAGATGGAACATACCAAGAGACCCAGTACTTC. Filled out from reference TRBV7-9 and TRBJ2-5, the complete variable domain reads DTGVSQNPRHKITKRGQNVTFRCDPISEHNRLYWYRQTLGQGPEFLTYFQNEAQLEKSRLLSDRFSAERPKGSFSTLEIQRTEQGDSAMYLCASSLDGTYQETQYFGPGTRLLVL.

This clone was recorded at least ten times. The chain employs TRBV20-1 and TRBJ2-7; D may be TRBD1 or TRBD2 (5 bases each). This CDR3 is 15 amino acids long. The V gene lost 1 base and the J gene lost 7 bases, with 20 bases spanning the gap. Germline CDR1 reads DFQATT; CDR2 reads SNEGSKA (reference sequence). The CDR3 bases are TGCAGTGCTAGAGCACCGGGGACGCCCGATTTGGAGCAGTACTTC. Translating gives CSARAPGTPDLEQYF.

This clone showed up many times. The chain uses TRBV20-1 and TRBJ2-4, with D maybe TRBD2 (5 bases). Between the trimmed V and J ends, which lost 6 bases and 0 bases, there was a span of 12 bases. The CDR3 totals 14 residues. Germline values: CDR1 DFQATT, CDR2 SNEGSKA (reference sequence). The CDR3 DNA is TGCAGTGCGTCCGGGAACATAGCCAAAAACATTCAGTACTTC. This codes for CSASGNIAKNIQYF.

CDR3 region: CASSGTVKEKLFF. The DNA of the CDR3 is TGTGCCAGCAGCGGGACAGTCAAAGAAAAACTGTTTTTT. The rearrangement joins TRBV6-5 to TRBJ1-4; 7 bases line up with TRBD1. The CDR3 is 13 residues long. CDR1 and CDR2 (germline): MNHEY, SVGAGI. V lost 6 bases, J lost 8 bases, and 6 bases stayed unmatched.

At least ten counts were recorded for this clone. This chain connects TRBV19 to TRBJ2-5; D gene unclear. CDR1 is LNHDA, CDR2 SQIVND, per germline (reference sequence). V was cut by 2 bases and J by 5 bases, with 9 bases left in between. The CDR3 is 13 residues long. CDR3 protein: CASSISRTETQYF. The CDR3, as DNA: TGTGCCAGTAGTATATCTCGAACGGAGACCCAGTACTTC.

The chain is built from TRBV4-2 and TRBJ2-2; 9 bases agree with TRBD2. Germline V lookup: CDR1 LGHNA, CDR2 YNFKEQ. The CDR3 spans 18 residues. The junction had 13 bases not matched to a gene; V was cut back by 7 bases and J by 1 base. The CDR3 coding sequence is TGTGCCAGCACTAAAGCGTCAGCGGGAGGCCGGAACACCGGGGAGCTGTTTTTT. Translation: CASTKASAGGRNTGELFF.

This clone was picked up many times. The V and J genes are TRBV20-1 and TRBJ1-1, with no clear D. CDR1 and CDR2 from the germline V gene are DFQATT and SNEGSKA (reference sequence). There are 14 residues in the CDR3. Trimming took 6 bases from V and 7 from J, leaving 21 bases between them. CDR3 DNA: TGCAGTGCCCATACTCCGGAGAAAGAGATTGAAGCTTTCTTT. It encodes CSAHTPEKEIEAFF.

This clone was counted a few times. The gene calls are TRBV7-8 and TRBJ1-2; D call uncertain. This CDR3 is built from 15 residues. Germline V gene data show CDR1 as SGHVS and CDR2 as FQNEAQ. V was pared by 5 bases and J by 6 bases, with 19 bases between. The CDR3 region has the DNA TGTGCCAGCAGCCCCGCAAAAGAAGGGTCCCATGGCTACACCTTC. Protein product: CASSPAKEGSHGYTF.

This CDR3 is CASTPDRGYGYTF. The CDR3 DNA sequence: TGTGCCAGCACCCCGGACCGGGGGTATGGCTACACCTTC. The V gene is TRBV28, the J gene TRBJ1-2; a weak D match, TRBD1 (5 bases). The germline gives CDR1 MDHEN, CDR2 SYDVKM. Trimming stripped 7 bases from V and 5 bases from J, with 14 bases between. CDR3 size: 13 residues.

This clone turned up a few times. The rearrangement joins TRBV15 to TRBJ2-1; 10 positions match TRBD2. The length of the CDR3 is 16 residues. V was pared by 4 bases and J by 7 bases, with 10 bases of the junction left unmatched. Germline lookup yields CDR1 LNHNV and CDR2 YYDKDF (reference sequence). The CDR3 loop reads CATSKGASGSGNEQFF. CDR3 in DNA: TGTGCCACCAGCAAAGGAGCTAGCGGGAGCGGAAATGAGCAGTTCTTC.

This clone was seen many times. V is TRBV29-1 and J is TRBJ1-1, with D unresolved. This CDR3 is 11 amino acids long. The germline CDR1 and CDR2 sequences are SQVTM and ANQGSEA. CDR3 in amino acids: CVIYLYTEAFF. The DNA of the CDR3 is TGCGTTATATATTTATACACTGAAGCTTTCTTT.

Concerning this clone itself: A much larger clone lies one base from this, so it may be a read error. This chain links TRBV20-1 with TRBJ1-4; D is unresolved. V lost 5 bases, J lost 7 bases, and 17 bases lay in between. Germline values: CDR1 DFQATT, CDR2 SNEGSKA (reference sequence). The CDR3 loop spans 14 amino acids. The CDR3 is CSADGSLSSEKLFF. DNA for the CDR3: TGCAGTGCTGACGGATCTCTCTCTAGTGAAAAACTGTTTTTT.

The chain recombines TRBV6-2 or TRBV6-3 with TRBJ2-1; 8 bases line up with TRBD1. Germline values: CDR1 MNHEY, CDR2 SVGEGT. The CDR3 totals 17 residues. Trimming cost V 0 bases and J 5 bases; bases outside gene matches: 9. The CDR3 here is CASSYSRGPSENNEQFF. The DNA for the CDR3 is TGTGCCAGCAGTTACTCCAGGGGGCCGAGTGAGAACAATGAGCAGTTCTTC.

This clone was counted at least ten times. The chain carries TRBV18 and TRBJ2-5; D may be TRBD1 (6 bases). The germline V gene has CDR1 KGHSH and CDR2 LQKENI. V was pared by 6 bases and J by 1 base, with 9 bases between. The CDR3 is made up of 13 amino acids. The CDR3 coding sequence is TGTGCCAGCTCTCAGGACAGCCAAGAGACCCAGTACTTC. Protein sequence: CASSQDSQETQYF.

The gene calls are TRBV5-1 and TRBJ2-3, with 8 bases identical to TRBD2. Trimming at V came to 0 bases and at J to 5 bases, leaving 8 bases not matched to a gene. The CDR3 runs to 16 residues. The germline V gene has CDR1 SGHRS and CDR2 YFSETQ. The CDR3 loop reads CASSLGWSGSLDTQYF. CDR3 bases: TGCGCCAGCAGCTTGGGGTGGAGCGGGAGTTTAGATACGCAGTATTTT.